This T cell receptor beta chain was captured in a study of siplizumab effects on memory and regulatory T cells. As for the study in general: Mixed lymphocyte reactions ran in pairs, with siplizumab at 0.9 to 1 ug/mL or without drug. Study observations and caveats: Alloreactive clones mapping to unstimulated subsets formed only a minor fraction. Naive T cells apparently outstripped memory cells in diversity and seemed major alloresponse contributors.

The CDR3 runs to 12 residues. V lost 11 bases, J lost 7 bases, and 14 bases lay in between. Per the germline V gene, CDR1 is SNHLY and CDR2 is FYNNEI. Coculture of the mixed lymphocyte reaction cells took place at 37 degrees C and lasted 6 days. Repertoires were generated with immunoSEQ multiplex PCR, while TCRdb's copy carries only in-frame clones and drops some. The sample holds roughly 10,000 clones, roughly two fifths seen once. This clone is large (0.1 to 1%). Its specificity is not known. Sequencing used CFSE-low (dividing) CD8+ T cells sorted from an allogeneic mixed lymphocyte reaction. The V gene is TRBV2, the J gene TRBJ2-2; D unresolved. The TCR originated in a human donor in good health; the cells came from an allogeneic mixed lymphocyte reaction. CDR3 coding DNA: TGTGCCGGTACCGGGTCTGGCGGGGAGCTGTTTTTT. Protein sequence: CAGTGSGGELFF. The full variable domain, with the rest looked up from reference TRBV2 and TRBJ2-2, is EPEVTQTPSHQVTQMGQEVILRCVPISNHLYFYWYRQILGQKVEFLVSFYNNEISEKSEIFDDQFSVERPDGSNFTLKIRSTKLEDSAMYFCAGTGSGGELFFGEGSRLTVL.